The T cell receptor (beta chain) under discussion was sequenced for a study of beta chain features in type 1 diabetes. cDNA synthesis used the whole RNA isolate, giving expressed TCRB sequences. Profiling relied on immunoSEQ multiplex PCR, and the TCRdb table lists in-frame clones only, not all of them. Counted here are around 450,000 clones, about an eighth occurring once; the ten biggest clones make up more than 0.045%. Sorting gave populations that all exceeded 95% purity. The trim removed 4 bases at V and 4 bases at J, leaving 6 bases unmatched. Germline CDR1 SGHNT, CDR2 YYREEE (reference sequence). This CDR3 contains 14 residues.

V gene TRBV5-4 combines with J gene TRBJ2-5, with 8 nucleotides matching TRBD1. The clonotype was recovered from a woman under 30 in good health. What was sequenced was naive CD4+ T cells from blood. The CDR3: CASSPRTGTETQYF. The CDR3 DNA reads TGTGCCAGCAGCCCACGGACAGGGACAGAGACCCAGTACTTC.